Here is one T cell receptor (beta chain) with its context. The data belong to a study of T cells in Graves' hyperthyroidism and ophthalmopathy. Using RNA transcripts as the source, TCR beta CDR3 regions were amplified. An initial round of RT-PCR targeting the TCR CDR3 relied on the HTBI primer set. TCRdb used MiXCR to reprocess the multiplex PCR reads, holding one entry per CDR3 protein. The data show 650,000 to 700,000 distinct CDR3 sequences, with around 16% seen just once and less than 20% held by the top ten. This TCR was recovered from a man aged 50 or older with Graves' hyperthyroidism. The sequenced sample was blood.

The CDR3 DNA reads TGTGCCAGTAGTCCAACTGGGACAGGGGCTGGGGAGACCCAGTACTTC. Its translation is CASSPTGTGAGETQYF. V is TRBV19 and J is TRBJ2-5, with 10 bases identical to TRBD1. V lost 5 bases to trimming and J lost 5 bases; unmatched junction nucleotides: 11. This CDR3 comprises 16 residues. Germline CDR1 and CDR2: LNHDA and SQIVND (reference sequence). Based on the CDR3 plus reference TRBV19 and TRBJ2-5, the full variable domain is DGGITQSPKYLFRKEGQNVTLSCEQNLNHDAMYWYRQDPGQGLRLIYYSQIVNDFQKGDIAEGYSVSREKKESFPLTVTSAQKNPTAFYLCASSPTGTGAGETQYFGPGTRLLVL.